This is a list of T cell receptor beta chains from one sample in a study of blood T cells in healthy people across ages. TCRdb fed the 5' RACE reads into MiXCR, producing one record per CDR3 protein. The table includes about 600,000 distinct CDR3 sequences, 40% to 55% detected once. Sequencing was carried out using blood. These receptors came from a man aged 80 or over in good health. Both conserved end residues are part of each CDR3. D genes are given only for firm matches. Clone size is given for some rows only: seen once, a few or many times, or a class if the clone is expanded.

TRBJ2-7 TRBV6-2/TRBV6-3 . TRBD2 TGTGCCAGCCGGACTAGCGGGGCAACCTACGAGCAGTACTTC CASRTSGATYEQYF
TRBJ2-1 TRBV10-3 . . TGTGCCATCAGTGACGCAAGGTGGGGGAATGAGCAGTTCTTC CAISDARWGNEQFF
TRBJ1-1 TRBV4-3 few . TGCGCCAGCAGCCATGGTGGACAGCCGAACACTGAAGCTTTCTTT CASSHGGQPNTEAFF
TRBJ2-1 TRBV29-1 many . TGCAGCGTTGACGAGGGGGAAACTACGGTCAATGAGCAGTTCTTC CSVDEGETTVNEQFF
TRBJ2-1 TRBV7-2 . TRBD2 TGTGCCAGCAGCCGGACCGCGGGAGTAGAGACCCAATACTTC CASSRTAGVETQYF
TRBJ1-5 TRBV6-2/TRBV6-3 . TRBD1 TGTGCCAGCAGCCAACCAGGGGGAAGCAATCAGCCCCAGCATTTT CASSQPGGSNQPQHF
TRBJ2-7 TRBV6-6 many . TGTGCCAGCAGTTACTGGCAGGAAGCCTACGAGCAGTACTTC CASSYWQEAYEQYF
TRBJ2-7 TRBV28 few TRBD2 TGTGCCAGCAGCTTTGGACTAGCGGAAGACTACGAGCAGTACTTC CASSFGLAEDYEQYF
TRBJ1-1 TRBV15 few . TGTGCCACCAGCAGAGACTACAGCAGGGTTAACACTGAAGCTTTCTTT CATSRDYSRVNTEAFF
TRBJ1-2 TRBV7-6 . TRBD1 TGTGCCAGCAGCTTCGCAGAACAGGGGGGAGGCTACACCTTC CASSFAEQGGGYTF
TRBJ2-7 TRBV20-1 . . TGCAGTGCTAGGGATCCTTGGGGGAATGAGCAGTACTTC CSARDPWGNEQYF
TRBJ2-2 TRBV6-6 . . TGTGCCAGCAATAGGGGGGGGGCGAACACCGGGGAGCTGTTTTTT CASNRGGANTGELFF
TRBJ2-7 TRBV6-6 many . TGTGCCAGCAGAAAACTCGGGGATGGGTCCTACGAGCAGTACTTC CASRKLGDGSYEQYF
TRBJ2-7 TRBV12-3/TRBV12-4 few TRBD2 TGTGCCAGCAGTGCCTATAGCGGCGGGGGGTCCTCCTACGAGCAGTACTTC CASSAYSGGGSSYEQYF
TRBJ1-2 TRBV18 . . TGTGCCAGCTCACCATACAGGGACAACTATGGCTACACCTTC CASSPYRDNYGYTF
TRBJ2-5 TRBV12-3/TRBV12-4 . TRBD2 TGTGCCAGCAGCCCCAGCGGGAGAGGCGAGGCCCAGTACTTC CASSPSGRGEAQYF
TRBJ2-1 TRBV7-9 . . TGTGCCAGCGGCGGTAGGGGAAGAAACAATGAGCAGTTCTTC CASGGRGRNNEQFF
TRBJ2-5 TRBV25-1 . . TGTGCCAGCTATGGAGGGGGTAGGGAGACCCAGTACTTC CASYGGGRETQYF
TRBJ2-7 TRBV2 . TRBD1 TGTGCCAGCAGTGATCCGGGACAGGTGTCCTACGAGCAGTACTTC CASSDPGQVSYEQYF
TRBJ2-1 TRBV24-1 . TRBD2 TGTGCCACCAGCGGGACTAGCGGGGGGCCGAGCTCCTACAATGAGCAGTTCTTC CATSGTSGGPSSYNEQFF
TRBJ2-7 TRBV3-1 . . TGTGCCAGCAGCCAAGTACCCGCCGGCGAGCAGTACTTC CASSQVPAGEQYF
TRBJ2-5 TRBV20-1 . TRBD2 TGCAGTGCTATACTAGCGGGAGGGGATGAGCAGTACTTC CSAILAGGDEQYF
TRBJ1-1 TRBV12-3/TRBV12-4 . . TGTGCCAGCAGTGGGGGGAGGGGCACTGAAGCTTTCTTT CASSGGRGTEAFF
TRBJ2-1 TRBV7-2 many TRBD2 TGTGCCAGCAGCTTGCCTAGCGGTTACAATGAGCAGTTCTTC CASSLPSGYNEQFF
TRBJ2-3 TRBV6-6 . . TGTGCCAGCAGTTACCTTGGGGGCACAGATACGCAGTATTTT CASSYLGGTDTQYF
TRBJ2-7 TRBV5-1 . . TGCGCCAGCCGCGAGCTTACCAGCTCCTACGAGCAGTACTTC CASRELTSSYEQYF
TRBJ2-3 TRBV28 . TRBD2 TGTGCCAGCAGACCGGGACTAGCGGGAGCTGATACGCAGTATTTT CASRPGLAGADTQYF
TRBJ1-2 TRBV18 . . TGTGCCAGCTCACTGGAGGCGGGGGCAAACTATGGCTACACCTTC CASSLEAGANYGYTF
TRBJ1-2 TRBV3-1 . . TGTGCCAGCAGCCATGAGGCCGGCGGCCATGGCTACACCTTC CASSHEAGGHGYTF
TRBJ1-2 TRBV27 . . TGTGCCAGCAACGCAGCTGAGGGTCGGCTCTGCACCTTC CASNAAEGRLCTF
TRBJ1-6 TRBV6-6 many . TGTGCCAGCAGTTACCAGGCGGGTAATTCACCCCTCCACTTT CASSYQAGNSPLHF
TRBJ2-1 TRBV6-6 few TRBD2 TGTGCCAGCAGTCGTCGGACTAGCGGGAGCGACAATGAGCAGTTCTTC CASSRRTSGSDNEQFF
TRBJ2-3 TRBV7-3 few TRBD2 TGTGCCAGCGGGCTAGCGGGGCCCACAGATACGCAGTATTTT CASGLAGPTDTQYF
TRBJ2-1 TRBV20-1 few TRBD2 TGCAGTGCTAGAGATCACGGGAGGGCCAAGAATGAGCAGTTCTTC CSARDHGRAKNEQFF
TRBJ2-1 TRBV20-1 . TRBD2 TGCAGTGCTAGCGGGGGGGCGGTTGCTGAGCAGTTCTTC CSASGGAVAEQFF
TRBJ2-6 TRBV2 . . TGTGCCAGCAGTGCGTACCTTAGGGTTTCTGGGGCCAACGTCCTGACTTTC CASSAYLRVSGANVLTF
TRBJ2-3 TRBV20-1 . . TGCAGTGCTAGAGATCTTCGGGGGACGACAGGGTGGGGCACAGATACGCAGTATTTT CSARDLRGTTGWGTDTQYF
TRBJ2-1 TRBV6-5 many . TGTGCCAGCACCCAGGGGAATGAGCAGTTCTTC CASTQGNEQFF
TRBJ2-3 TRBV7-3 . . TGTGCCAGCAGCTTAATGAAGGCTAGCACAGATACGCAGTATTTT CASSLMKASTDTQYF
TRBJ1-5 TRBV25-1 . TRBD1 TGTGCCAGCAGTGCAACCGCTGGACAGGGTTTGGTTCAGCCCCAGCATTTT CASSATAGQGLVQPQHF
TRBJ1-2 TRBV6-5 . . TGTGCCAGCAGTAACCTGAGGGGGACCTATGGCTACACCTTC CASSNLRGTYGYTF
TRBJ1-1 TRBV7-9 . . TGTGCCAGCAGCCCCAAAGTATTTGGGGATGAAGCTTTCTTT CASSPKVFGDEAFF
TRBJ1-4 TRBV10-3 once . TGTGCCATCAGTGAGTCTAGAGGGACAACTGAAAAACTGTTTTTT CAISESRGTTEKLFF
TRBJ2-7 TRBV12-3/TRBV12-4 once . TGTGCCAGCAGTCGGACACCGAGCTCCTACAATGAGCAGTACTTC CASSRTPSSYNEQYF
TRBJ2-1 TRBV6-2/TRBV6-3 few TRBD2 TGTGCCAGCCGGCTGGGACTAGCGGGGTACAATGAGCAGTTCTTC CASRLGLAGYNEQFF
TRBJ2-3 TRBV29-1 . . TGCAGCGTTGGTACGTCTCCCTGGGATACGCAGTATTTT CSVGTSPWDTQYF
TRBJ2-6 TRBV10-3 many . TGTGCCATCAGTGAGTCGATTGGGAGAAGCTCTGGGGCCAACGTCCTGACTTTC CAISESIGRSSGANVLTF